This TCR beta chain appears in the sequencing data of a study of blood T cell repertoires in COVID-19. Study-level background: T cells, B-cell-depleted T cells, or PBMCs provided the cDNA or gDNA that served as material.

Enrolled through a virtual design, the participants were between roughly 18 and 90 years of age and came from 24 US areas. Recovered status in Cohort 3 required two negative PCRs, clearance, or symptom resolution. Per the study methods: Estimates of nucleated cell counts were drawn from the amplification of reference gene primers. Libraries were prepared by immunoSEQ multiplex PCR; TCRdb keeps only in-frame clonotypes and omits some of them. That table is the source of V, J and clone size, and D and trimming were worked out from the DNA. The repertoire holds approximately 230,000 clones, with 80% to 90% as singletons. Trimming at V came to 5 bases and at J to 8 bases, leaving 10 bases not matched to a gene. Germline V lookup: CDR1 SGHTA, CDR2 FQGNSA. CDR3 size: 14 residues.

This receptor was taken from a man between 35 and 55 years old who had recovered from COVID-19. The sample was PBMCs or T cells enriched from blood (not recorded which). V gene TRBV7-2 combines with J gene TRBJ1-2; 8 nucleotides match TRBD1. CDR3 bases: TGTGCCAGCAGCCTGCTAGGACAGGGTCAGGGCTACACCTTC. Its protein is CASSLLGQGQGYTF.